Listed here is a single T cell receptor (beta chain). Its antigen is unknown. No clone much larger than this one lies a single base away; base qualities are absent. TCR CDR3 regions were amplified from genomic DNA by multiplex PCR using the deep immunoSEQ assay. Extracted genomic DNA from each cell subset was distributed evenly across all wells of several immunoSEQ 96-well plates, and each plate was treated as a replicate. For sorted subsets, each replicate PCR was loaded with around 200 ng genomic DNA, equivalent to about 33,000 T cell genomes. Purified libraries were quantified with a Qubit 3.0 fluorometer, sized on a Bioanalyzer 2100, and re-quantified with the KAPA Library Quantification kit. Every immunoSEQ 96-well plate was sequenced on a separate single-read 150-cycle Illumina NextSeq 550 flow cell. The source study handled its data this way. Because the immunoSEQ output included only junctional sequences and no quality scores, the filtering could not be the same as the filtering used for full-length reads. Sequences were annotated with PyIR, a Python wrapper for IgBLAST v1.9, and V/J genes and CDR3 were assigned using IMGT germline references. Reads with weak V/J assignments (E-value above 1e-6), missing CDR3, stop codons, out-of-frame junctions, or ambiguous translated residues were removed. V3J clonotypes were defined by identical inferred V gene, J gene, and CDR3 amino acid sequence. Percentage overlap between repertoires was computed as shared unique clonotypes divided by the size of the smaller repertoire. Three approaches were used to assess repertoire richness: RTK rarefaction, the Chao1 estimator, and Recon v2.1 estimates of unobserved clonotypes. OLGA was used to compute generation probabilities for all TCRbeta clonotypes that the gDNA method yielded from a handful of donors. TCRdb re-hosts the immuneACCESS table, in-frame sequences only. Its copies lack some clones; in the studies checked, an unresolved V gene accounts for under half of them, and the cause for the rest is not known. That table supplies the V and J calls and clone size; D and trimming were determined from the DNA. In this sample the table shows some 2,100,000 clones, approximately 94% of which occur a single time. The ten largest clones capture around 0.13% of the sample.

Donors were healthy HIV-negative adults with no recently reported acute infections or vaccinations. Only Caucasian adults living in Nashville, Tennessee, USA were represented among the donors. CD4+ T cells were enriched through magnetic negative selection, after which naive cells were positively selected on CD45RA and the remaining negative fraction served as the memory subset. After blood collection by leukapheresis, PBMCs were isolated using Ficoll-Histopaque density gradient centrifugation and then cryopreserved in the vapor phase of liquid nitrogen. Analytical flow cytometry was used to check the purity and quantity of every magnetically sorted T cell population. Each sorted fraction had its genomic DNA isolated and then quantified by UV absorbance on a Nanodrop 2000c. The germline V gene yields MNHNS for CDR1 and SASEGT for CDR2. V is clipped by 3 bases and J by 6 bases, and the sequence between their germline boundaries is 9 bases long. The CDR3 has 13 amino acids, counting the end cysteine and phenylalanine. The retained sequence is limited to the CDR3, 39 bases, with the frame set at the first base.

This specimen belongs to a study of shared clonotypes between healthy human individuals (TCRdb year 2020). In terms of the full investigation: A couple of women and a few men aged 18 to 49 years were included in the cohort. Blood TCR repertoires of about five healthy adults were deeply sequenced to estimate repertoire size and the extent of clonotype sharing between individuals. Between about 0.94 and 8.9 billion PBMCs per donor were obtained by leukapheresis. For each donor, three plates each were used for CD4 naive and CD4 memory, two plates were used for CD8 naive, and one plate was used for CD8 memory. Libraries were prepared and TCR repertoires were sequenced by different laboratories using diverse techniques, in order to increase sequencing depth and limit assay-specific biases. Study-level results and caveats: Sampling was restricted to blood, and TCR repertoires in tissues likely differ from the TCR repertoires found in blood. Higher generation probabilities were observed for clonotypes shared by all four sorted-subset donors than for non-shared clonotypes. When several donors were compared, the shared fraction of clonotypes was around 5% for naive CD4, around 3.5% for naive CD8, more than 2% for memory CD4, and less than 0.45% for memory CD8. Because the study included a small number of donors, the genetic and exposure-history diversity represented was limited. Larger estimated clonotype richness was generally found for naive subsets than for memory subsets. Based on pairwise subsampling, the degree of clonotype sharing among donors was expected to be affected by sequencing depth. Rarefaction of sorted-subset datasets indicated incomplete sequencing despite the large sequencing depth.

This clonotype originated in a man in his late teens or twenties in good health. The receptor chain draws on TRBV6-1 and TRBJ2-4; the D gene cannot be resolved beyond TRBD1 or TRBD2, each matching 5 bases. What was sequenced was naive CD4+ T cells sorted from blood. Per the publication, the cell subset or site label means: CD45RA+ positively selected. The base sequence is TGTGCCAGCAGTGACCGGGACGTAAACATTCAGTACTTC. It specifies CASSDRDVNIQYF.